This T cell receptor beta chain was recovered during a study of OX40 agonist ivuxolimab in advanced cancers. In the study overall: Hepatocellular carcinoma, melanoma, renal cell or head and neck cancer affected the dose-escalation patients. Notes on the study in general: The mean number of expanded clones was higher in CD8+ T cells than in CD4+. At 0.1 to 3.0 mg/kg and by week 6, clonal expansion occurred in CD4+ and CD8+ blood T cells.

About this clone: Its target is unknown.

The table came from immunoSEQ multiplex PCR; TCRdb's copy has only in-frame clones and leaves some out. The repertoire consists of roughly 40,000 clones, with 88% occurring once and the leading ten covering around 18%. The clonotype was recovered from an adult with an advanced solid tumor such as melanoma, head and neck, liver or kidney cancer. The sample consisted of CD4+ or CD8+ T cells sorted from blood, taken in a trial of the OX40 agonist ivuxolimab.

The CDR3, as DNA: TGCGCCAGCAGCCAAAAACCCCGGACAGGGGGCTACCAAGAGACCCAGTACTTC. Protein: CASSQKPRTGGYQETQYF. The chain employs TRBV4-3 and TRBJ2-5; TRBD1 matches 11 bases. This CDR3 region has 18 residues. V lost 2 bases, J lost 0 bases, and 8 bases stayed unmatched. Germline CDR1 and CDR2: LGHNA and YSLEER.